The 30 T cell receptor beta chains presented below share a single source sample, sequenced in a study of blood T cell repertoires in COVID-19 (dated by TCRdb to between 2020 and 2021). Library generation was performed with the immunoSEQ multiplex PCR assay. TCRdb obtained this table from immuneACCESS and retained in-frame rearrangements with V and J assigned. These tables miss some clones; where compared with another copy, unresolved V genes account for less than half of the shortfall, and the remainder is unexplained. Present in this sample are roughly 300,000 clones, 75% to 90% of which were seen just once. Clones ranked in the top ten supply roughly 1.6% of the sample. Material for sequencing was peripheral blood. The receptors were sampled from a woman between 40 and 55 years old who had recovered from COVID-19.

V is TRBV7-2 and J is TRBJ2-5, with D uncertain. Germline CDR1 is SGHTA and CDR2 is FQGNSA. The CDR3 consists of 11 residues. The ends were cut back, 5 bases at V and 5 bases at J, with 6 bases in the middle. The CDR3 nucleotides read TGTGCCAGCAGCACCCGGGAGACCCAGTACTTC. The encoded protein is CASSTRETQYF. Drawing the rest from reference TRBV7-2 and TRBJ2-5, the complete variable domain is GAGVSQSPSNKVTEKGKDVELRCDPISGHTALYWYRQSLGQGLEFLIYFQGNSAPDKSGLPSDRFSAERTGGSVSTLTIQRTQQEDSAVYLCASSTRETQYFGPGTRLLVL.

This clone was detected once. This CDR3 reads CASSSLYGETQYF. DNA of the CDR3: TGTGCCAGCAGCTCGCTGTACGGAGAGACCCAGTACTTC. The genes are TRBV5-8 and TRBJ2-5, with D unclear. The CDR3 length is 13 residues. Trimming shortened V by 3 bases and J by 4 bases, and 10 bases separated the two germline ends. The germline V gene has CDR1 SGHTS and CDR2 YDEGEE.

This clone was seen a single time. The V gene is TRBV4-1, the J gene TRBJ2-7, with D unclear. V shed 0 bases and J shed 2 bases, with 8 bases lying between them. Germline CDR1 is MGHRA and CDR2 is YSYEKL. This CDR3 region has 14 residues. The CDR3 DNA follows: TGCGCCAGCAGCCAAGAACCGGGTACCTACGAGCAGTACTTC. Residues: CASSQEPGTYEQYF.

The rearrangement links TRBV7-9 to TRBJ1-2, with D possibly matching TRBD1 (6 bases). V lost 5 bases and J 10 bases, leaving 17 bases between the germline ends. The CDR3 loop spans 13 amino acids. The germline V gene has CDR1 SEHNR and CDR2 FQNEAQ (reference sequence). CDR3 region: CASSRQGTYYYTF. CDR3 in DNA: TGTGCCAGCAGCCGTCAGGGGACGTACTACTACACCTTC.

The chain is built from TRBV5-1 and TRBJ1-1; D is unclear. There are 14 residues in the CDR3. V lost 0 bases and J lost 4, with 10 bases in between. Germline CDR1 reads SGHRS; CDR2 reads YFSETQ. CDR3 sequence (DNA): TGCGCCAGCAGCTTGGAACGGGGAGGCACTGAAGCTTTCTTT. It codes for CASSLERGGTEAFF.

The CDR3 sequence: CAISVPGTPFNYGYTF. The CDR3 region has the DNA TGTGCCATCAGTGTCCCCGGGACACCATTTAACTATGGCTACACCTTC. This chain uses TRBV10-3 with TRBJ1-2, with D possibly TRBD1 on 6 matching bases. The CDR3 loop spans 16 amino acids. CDR1 and CDR2 from the germline V gene are ENHRY and SYGVKD. The V and J ends lost 4 bases and 1 base respectively, with 16 bases between them.

The chain carries TRBV29-1 and TRBJ2-5, with TRBD1 matching over 9 bases. Losses at the gene ends were 6 bases for V and 4 bases for J; bases not matched to a gene: 9. Germline V gene lookup returns CDR1 SQVTM and CDR2 ANQGSEA. The CDR3 consists of 14 residues. The CDR3 region is CSVRDRAPGETQYF. The CDR3 DNA reads as TGCAGCGTGAGGGACAGGGCCCCGGGAGAGACCCAGTACTTC.

This clone was seen only a few times. DNA for the CDR3: TGTGCCAGCAGCTCGACCAGGGGCCGCGGATTAGATGGCTACACCTTC. Translated: CASSSTRGRGLDGYTF. The genes are TRBV7-3 and TRBJ1-2, with D possibly matching TRBD1 (6 bases). The CDR3 has 16 residues. Deletions cut 4 bases from V and 6 bases from J, with 21 bases between. Germline V gives CDR1 SGHTA, CDR2 FQGTGA. Full variable domain (remainder filled in from reference TRBV7-3 and TRBJ1-2): GAGVSQTPSNKVTEKGKYVELRCDPISGHTALYWYRQSLGQGPEFLIYFQGTGAADDSGLPNDRFFAVRPEGSVSTLKIQRTERGDSAVYLCASSSTRGRGLDGYTFGSGTRLTVV.

This chain joins TRBV5-1 and TRBJ2-3; 10 bases agree with TRBD2. Germline V CDR1 and CDR2: SGHRS, YFSETQ. The CDR3 covers 17 residues. After removal of 1 base from V and 0 bases from J, the junction contained 5 bases not matched to a gene. CDR3 nucleotides: TGCGCCAGCAGCTTGACTAGCGGGATCCCTAGCACAGATACGCAGTATTTT. Translation: CASSLTSGIPSTDTQYF.

CDR3 coding DNA: TGTGCCAGCAGTGTGACTAGCTTGGATACGCAGTATTTT. Its translation: CASSVTSLDTQYF. The chain uses TRBV6-4 and TRBJ2-3, with TRBD2 matching over 7 bases. Trimming at V came to 4 bases and at J to 6 bases, leaving 4 bases not matched to a gene. This CDR3 contains 13 residues. CDR1 is MRHNA, CDR2 SNTAGT, per germline.

V gene TRBV7-3 combines with J gene TRBJ2-7; 10 nucleotides agree with TRBD2. CDR3 size: 15 residues. The trim removed 5 bases at V and 3 bases at J, leaving 7 bases unmatched. Germline CDR1 reads SGHTA; CDR2 reads FQGTGA. The CDR3 spells CASSEFTSGIYEQYF. The CDR3 nucleotides read TGTGCCAGCAGCGAGTTTACTAGCGGGATCTACGAGCAGTACTTC.

For the CDR3, the DNA is TGTGCCTGGAGCAGACAACGGGGTACTTCGGAAAAACTGTTTTTT. This gives the protein CAWSRQRGTSEKLFF. This rearrangement joins TRBV30 to TRBJ1-4; D is unclear. Trimming removed 3 bases from V and 8 bases from J, with 19 bases in between. CDR3 length: 15 residues. CDR1 and CDR2 (germline): GTSNPN, SVGIG (reference sequence). The whole variable domain, filled in from reference TRBV30 and TRBJ1-4, reads SQTIHQWPATLVQPVGSPLSLECTVEGTSNPNLYWYRQAAGRGLQLLFYSVGIGQISSEVPQNLSASRPQDRQFILSSKKLLLSDSGFYLCAWSRQRGTSEKLFFGSGTQLSVL.

The V call is TRBV5-5, the J call TRBJ2-1, with 8 positions matching TRBD2. J was trimmed by 10 bases and V by 0 bases; bases with no gene match: 9. This CDR3 comprises 15 residues. Looked up from germline, CDR1 is SGHKS and CDR2 is YYEKEE (reference sequence). The CDR3 DNA is TGTGCCAGCAGCTTGGCCGGAATAGCGGGGCTAGAGCAGTTCTTC. Protein sequence: CASSLAGIAGLEQFF.

To note about this clone: Other DNA sequences in the sample encode the same CDR3. CDR3 coding DNA: TGTGCCAGCGGCGACAGGGGTAATTCACCCCTCCACTTT. Protein: CASGDRGNSPLHF. This chain connects TRBV2 to TRBJ1-6; 8 nucleotides line up with TRBD1. CDR3 length equals 13 residues. Germline trimming cut 8 bases from V and 6 bases from J; bases unmatched to any gene: 3. Germline V CDR1 and CDR2: SNHLY, FYNNEI.

This chain uses TRBV7-3 with TRBJ2-3; 10 nucleotides agree with TRBD2. After removal of 4 bases from V and 7 bases from J, the junction contained 11 bases not matched to a gene. Germline V gene data show CDR1 as SGHTA and CDR2 as FQGTGA. This CDR3 contains 16 residues. The CDR3 nucleotides are TGTGCCAGCAGCTCCCTTGGGAGCGGGGGGGGGAATACGCAGTATTTT. This codes for CASSSLGSGGGNTQYF. The variable domain in full, with the rest retrieved from reference TRBV7-3 and TRBJ2-3, is GAGVSQTPSNKVTEKGKYVELRCDPISGHTALYWYRQSLGQGPEFLIYFQGTGAADDSGLPNDRFFAVRPEGSVSTLKIQRTERGDSAVYLCASSSLGSGGGNTQYFGPGTRLTVL.

The V and J genes are TRBV3-1 (or the pseudogene TRBV3-2) and TRBJ2-7; tentatively, D is TRBD1 (5 bases). Trimming cost V 1 base and J 3 bases, with 10 bases left between them. Germline V lookup: CDR1 LGHDT, CDR2 YNNKEL (reference sequence). The CDR3 has 14 residues. The CDR3, as DNA: TGTGCCAGCAGCCAAGTAGCAGGGAACTACGAGCAGTACTTC. Its translation is CASSQVAGNYEQYF.

The chain joins TRBV5-5 to TRBJ2-3; D is unresolved. Looked up from germline, CDR1 is SGHKS and CDR2 is YYEKEE (reference sequence). The CDR3 is 13 residues long. The V and J ends lost 0 bases and 2 bases respectively, with 4 bases between them. The CDR3 coding sequence is TGTGCCAGCAGCTTGGGACTCACAGATACGCAGTATTTT. Encoded protein: CASSLGLTDTQYF.

The chain combines TRBV7-9 with TRBJ2-7, with TRBD1 matching over 10 bases. The CDR3 is 14 amino acids. Unmatched junction bases numbered 9, after V lost 8 bases and J lost 5 bases. Germline V lookup: CDR1 SEHNR, CDR2 FQNEAQ (reference sequence). CDR3: CASSRTGGIDEQYF. CDR3 sequence (DNA): TGTGCCAGCTCGCGGACAGGGGGTATCGACGAGCAGTACTTC.

CDR3 bases: TGTGCCAGCAGCCTTACGGGTTACTCTGGAAACACCATATATTTT. It encodes CASSLTGYSGNTIYF. The V gene is TRBV14, the J gene TRBJ1-3; no reliable D call. This CDR3 spans 15 amino acids. V lost 4 bases and J lost 0, with 10 bases in between. Germline V lookup: CDR1 SGHDN, CDR2 FVKESK.

The chain couples TRBV29-1 to TRBJ2-1, with TRBD1 matching 8 bases. The CDR3 is made up of 13 amino acids. Germline V lookup: CDR1 SQVTM, CDR2 ANQGSEA. The V and J ends lost 5 bases and 8 bases, in that order; junction bases with no gene match: 8. The CDR3 sequence is CSVSGTGGDEQFF. The CDR3 DNA follows: TGCAGCGTTTCCGGGACAGGAGGCGATGAGCAGTTCTTC.

The chain combines TRBV5-1 with TRBJ1-2, with D tentatively TRBD1 (6 bases). The CDR3 runs 15 residues. Per germline, CDR1 SGHRS and CDR2 YFSETQ. The V gene lost 2 bases and the J gene lost 0 bases, with 11 bases spanning the gap. CDR3 in amino acids: CASSLQGSPNYGYTF. The CDR3 DNA reads as TGCGCCAGCAGCTTACAGGGCTCCCCTAACTATGGCTACACCTTC.

The gene calls are TRBV10-2 and TRBJ2-2, with D possibly matching TRBD2 (6 bases). The germline V gene has CDR1 WSHSY and CDR2 SAAADI. Trimming removed 4 bases from V and 0 bases from J, with 6 bases in between. The CDR3 loop spans 14 amino acids. The CDR3 is CASSGGTNTGELFF. CDR3 nucleotides: TGCGCCAGCAGTGGCGGGACGAACACCGGGGAGCTGTTTTTT.

The chain is built from TRBV12-2 and TRBJ2-5; the DNA was not used to check the table's D call, TRBD2. TRBV12-2 is a pseudogene. CDR3 size: 17 residues. Written as DNA, the CDR3 is TGTGCAAGTCGCTTAGCGCTGCTAGCGGGGGCGGAGGAGACCCAGTACTTC. Translating gives CASRLALLAGAEETQYF.

Notes on this clone: Mismatch with germline at one junction end may stem from a read error. J is TRBJ1-2 and V is TRBV4-1; 7 bases fit TRBD1. The CDR3 loop spans 13 amino acids. CDR1 and CDR2 from the germline V gene are MGHRA and YSYEKL. CDR3: CASSQVRTGTEYF. CDR3 nucleotides: TGCGCCAGCAGCCAAGTCAGGACCGGGACAGAGTACTTC.

CDR3 in DNA: TGTGCCAGCAGCCGTGGACTGAGCTCTGGAAACACCATATATTTT. Amino acid sequence: CASSRGLSSGNTIYF. The chain employs TRBV5-6 and TRBJ1-3; unclear D gene. V shed 4 bases and J shed 0 bases, with 11 bases lying between them. The germline gives CDR1 SGHDT, CDR2 YYEEEE. The CDR3 covers 15 residues.

The chain recombines TRBV3-1 (or the pseudogene TRBV3-2) with TRBJ1-2; 9 nucleotides line up with TRBD1. This CDR3 is 13 amino acids long. The ends lost 5 bases at V and 4 bases at J; junction bases unmatched: 2. Looked up from germline, CDR1 is LGHDT and CDR2 is YNNKEL (reference sequence). Here the CDR3 DNA reads TGTGCCAGCAGCTGGGGACAGGGCTATGGCTACACCTTC. Its translation: CASSWGQGYGYTF.

Comment on this clone: This CDR3 is also generated by other DNA sequences in the sample. This sequence joins TRBV6-5 and TRBJ1-4; D possibly corresponds to TRBD1 (5 bases). V was cut by 3 bases and J by 0 bases, with 11 bases left in between. The germline V gene encodes CDR1 MNHEY and CDR2 SVGAGI. The CDR3 has 16 amino acids. DNA for the CDR3: TGTGCCAGCAGTTATTCCCGGACAACAACTAATGAAAAACTGTTTTTT. This gives the protein CASSYSRTTTNEKLFF.

The chain employs TRBV7-6 and TRBJ2-6; tentatively, D is TRBD2 (7 bases). V gave up 5 bases and J gave up 0 bases, with 20 bases separating them. The CDR3 spans 19 residues. CDR1 is SGHVS and CDR2 is FNYEAQ in the germline V gene. CDR3 in DNA: TGTGCCAGCAGCAGGTGGGGGGGCAGGGAATACTCTGGGGCCAACGTCCTGACTTTC. It encodes CASSRWGGREYSGANVLTF.

A single count supports this clone. CDR3 loop: CASSLSSVSREQFF. Written as DNA, the CDR3 is TGTGCCAGCAGCTTAAGTAGCGTTAGCCGAGAACAGTTCTTC. The chain joins TRBV7-2 to TRBJ2-1; maybe TRBD2 (5 bases). Per the germline V gene, CDR1 is SGHTA and CDR2 is FQGNSA. This CDR3 comprises 14 residues. The V gene lost 2 bases and the J gene lost 13 bases, with 18 bases spanning the gap. Full variable domain (rest looked up from reference TRBV7-2 and TRBJ2-1): GAGVSQSPSNKVTEKGKDVELRCDPISGHTALYWYRQSLGQGLEFLIYFQGNSAPDKSGLPSDRFSAERTGGSVSTLTIQRTQQEDSAVYLCASSLSSVSREQFFGPGTRLTVL.

This chain connects TRBV6-5 to TRBJ1-1, with D maybe TRBD1 (5 bases). The CDR3 has 13 residues. V was pared by 2 bases and J by 1 base, with 5 bases between. The germline gives CDR1 MNHEY, CDR2 SVGAGI. DNA of the CDR3: TGTGCCAGCAGTTACGACAGGAACACTGAAGCTTTCTTT. Its translation is CASSYDRNTEAFF.